This T cell receptor beta chain originates from a study of shared clonotypes between healthy human individuals. The study's findings and limits: Clonotype sharing among donors, it was expected, would be affected by sequencing depth. Several donors shared approximately 5% of their naive CD4 clonotypes. Estimated clonotype richness was generally higher in naive than memory subsets.

Selected positively for CCR7 and CD45RO-negative, naive CD8 cells excluded terminally differentiated effector memory CD45RA+ cells. Original processing notes: Without quality scores, immunoSEQ junctional reads could not be filtered like full-length reads. Sequenced by immunoSEQ multiplex PCR; TCRdb stores in-frame clones only, minus some. V, J and clone size are those of that table, while D and trimming were read from the DNA. The table records about 2.1 million clones, about 94% of them present only once. As regards this clone: Its antigen is unknown. Other DNA sequences in this specimen translate into the identical CDR3.

CDR3 length: 12 residues. From germline, CDR1 is SGDLS and CDR2 YYNGEE. Deletions cut 4 bases from V and 3 bases from J, with 6 bases between. The sample consisted of naive CD8+ T cells from PBMCs. The chain couples TRBV9 to TRBJ2-3; D gene uncertain. This receptor was obtained from a man between 18 and 29 years old in good health. Some clones in this sample may be carry-over from other donors' samples. The CDR3, as DNA: TGTGCCAGCAGCTCCGGGACAGATACGCAGTATTTT. It is translated as CASSSGTDTQYF.